This TCR beta chain was observed in a study of cytomegalovirus exposure and HLA in healthy donors. Points from the study as a whole: The authors listed 164 TCR beta chains as cytomegalovirus-associated.

Regarding this clone: Its antigen is as yet unknown.

The PCR used 60 Vbeta and 13 Jbeta primers. Clones were sequenced by immunoSEQ multiplex PCR, and TCRdb holds only the in-frame ones, with some missing. The profile covers around 300,000 clones, with about 87% appearing a single time and roughly 2.3% taken by the ten largest. The sequencing sample was made of PBMCs. This TCR was recovered from a young woman in good health and CMV-seronegative.

Here the CDR3 reads CSVEASRSGGASDEQFF. CDR3 nucleotide sequence: TGCAGCGTTGAAGCGTCGAGGAGCGGGGGGGCGTCGGATGAGCAGTTCTTC. The chain couples TRBV29-1 to TRBJ2-1; 10 bases agree with TRBD2. This CDR3 contains 17 residues. CDR1 is SQVTM, CDR2 ANQGSEA, per germline. V lost 1 base to trimming and J lost 8 bases; unmatched junction nucleotides: 14.